This TCR beta chain appears in the sequencing data of a study of blood T cell repertoires in COVID-19. Clones were sequenced by immunoSEQ multiplex PCR, and TCRdb holds only the in-frame ones, with some missing. The sample lists around 400,000 clones; about 88% were seen once. This CDR3 is 16 amino acids long. In germline, CDR1 is LGHDT, CDR2 YNNKEL (reference sequence). Trimming at V came to 4 bases and at J to 3 bases, leaving 7 bases not matched to a gene. Grouping used clinical history reported by participants in a survey and questionnaire. The specimen was PBMCs or T cells enriched from blood (not recorded which). The chain recombines TRBV3-1 (or the pseudogene TRBV3-2) with TRBJ2-7; 12 positions agree with TRBD2. The source of this sequence is a young woman who had been exposed to COVID-19. The CDR3 region has the DNA TGTGCCAGCAGCCGTTCTAGCGGGGGGGCGTTCTACGAGCAGTACTTC. Encoded protein: CASSRSSGGAFYEQYF.